Sequencing of this TCR beta chain was carried out in a study of chemoradiotherapy in HPV16-positive cancers. Clones were read by immunoSEQ multiplex PCR, and TCRdb kept only the in-frame ones, dropping some. Of around 29,000 clones listed, roughly 93% are singletons. Deletions cut 8 bases from V and 3 bases from J, with 13 bases between. The CDR3 extends over 13 amino acids. Looked up from germline, CDR1 is MDHEN and CDR2 is SYDVKM. The material sequenced was blood, taken from a patient who underwent chemoradiotherapy. The chain has TRBV28 and TRBJ1-1, with TRBD1 as a possible D gene (6 bases). The clonotype originates from a human donor with HPV-associated anogenital cancer. CDR3 sequence (DNA): TGTGCCAGCGGGGGAGGGGGTTACACTGAAGCTTTCTTT. This sequence encodes CASGGGGYTEAFF. The variable domain in full, completed from reference TRBV28 and TRBJ1-1, reads DVKVTQSSRYLVKRTGEKVFLECVQDMDHENMFWYRQDPGLGLRLIYFSYDVKMKEKGDIPEGYSVSREKKERFSLILESASTNQTSMYLCASGGGGYTEAFFGQGTRLTVV.